What follows are 6 T cell receptor beta chains derived from one specimen sequenced in a study of blood T cells in healthy people across ages. The use of a sample-barcoded 5' primer and a J-beta primer mix characterized a second PCR of roughly 7 to 12 cycles. MiXCR was run by TCRdb on the 5' RACE reads, yielding one entry per CDR3 protein. The sample carries about 570,000 distinct CDR3 sequences, about a quarter recorded once. The sample was also linked to a second study, of T cells of mothers and their children.

Sequenced sample: blood. These receptors originate from a boy younger than 10 in good health.

CDR3 region: CASSLAAGGSSYEQYF. The CDR3 nucleotides are TGTGCCAGCAGCTTAGCAGCGGGGGGGAGCTCCTACGAGCAGTACTTC. The rearrangement joins TRBV7-2 to TRBJ2-7; TRBD2 agrees at 10 bases. J gave up 0 bases and V 0 bases, and 2 bases lay outside the gene matches. CDR1 is SGHTA and CDR2 is FQGNSA in the germline V gene. The CDR3 sequence is 16 residues long.

This chain joins TRBV12-3 or TRBV12-4 and TRBJ1-1, with D perhaps TRBD1 (6 bases). The CDR3 totals 14 residues. V was trimmed by 7 bases and J by 1 base, leaving 13 bases between them. CDR3: CASIQAGENTEAFF. In DNA, the CDR3 is TGTGCCAGCATTCAAGCAGGGGAGAACACTGAAGCTTTCTTT.

This clonotype was recorded a few times. CDR3 nucleotide sequence: TGTGCCAGCAGTTACGGTACAGGGGGCGAGGAGACCCAGTACTTC. As protein: CASSYGTGGEETQYF. The chain employs TRBV6-5 and TRBJ2-5; the match to TRBD1 covers 9 bases. Germline assignment: CDR1 MNHEY and CDR2 SVGAGI. The V and J ends lost 2 bases and 5 bases, in that order; junction bases with no gene match: 6. The CDR3 covers 15 residues.

The chain is built from TRBV20-1 and TRBJ2-5, with D possibly TRBD2 on 6 matching bases. The J call is uncertain, as TRBJ2-1 better fits the DNA end. The CDR3 runs 13 residues. From germline, CDR1 is DFQATT and CDR2 SNEGSKA (reference sequence). The DNA of the CDR3 is TGCAGTGCTTCCCGGACTACAGACAATGAGCAGTTCTTC. Its translation is CSASRTTDNEQFF.

This chain joins TRBV12-3 or TRBV12-4 and TRBJ1-2, with TRBD1 as a possible D gene (5 bases). V was cut by 8 bases and J by 0 bases, with 16 bases left in between. This CDR3 is built from 15 residues. In DNA form, the CDR3 reads TGTGCCAGCGAAGCGGTTGGGGGGACTAACTATGGCTACACCTTC. Its translation: CASEAVGGTNYGYTF.

This chain joins TRBV20-1 and TRBJ2-5, with D unresolved. Trimming shortened V by 6 bases and J by 0 bases, and 11 bases separated the two germline ends. The CDR3 contains 13 residues. Germline values: CDR1 DFQATT, CDR2 SNEGSKA (reference sequence). CDR3: CSATRTDQETQYF. Here the CDR3 DNA reads TGCAGTGCCACTCGGACGGACCAAGAGACCCAGTACTTC.